The 25 T cell receptor beta chains presented below share a single source sample, sequenced in a study of OX40 agonist ivuxolimab in advanced cancers. TCRdb's copy holds only in-frame clones and misses some; the assay was immunoSEQ multiplex PCR. Here the sample spans approximately 58,000 clones, roughly nine tenths being singletons. The sequencing here drew on CD4+ or CD8+ T cells sorted from blood, taken in a trial of the OX40 agonist ivuxolimab. These receptors were obtained from an adult with an advanced solid tumor such as melanoma, head and neck, liver or kidney cancer.

This clone appeared once. The V call is TRBV5-1, the J call TRBJ2-1; D is possibly TRBD2 (5 bases). There are 15 residues in the CDR3. V lost 0 bases to trimming and J lost 5 bases, with 12 bases between them. From germline, CDR1 is SGHRS and CDR2 YFSETQ. The DNA of the CDR3 is TGCGCCAGCAGCTTGGAGGGAGTGTCAAACAATGAGCAGTTCTTC. Its protein is CASSLEGVSNNEQFF.

This chain joins TRBV4-3 and TRBJ2-1, with 8 bases matching TRBD2. Germline CDR1 is LGHNA and CDR2 is YSLEER. V lost 0 bases to trimming and J lost 9 bases; unmatched junction nucleotides: 10. This CDR3 has 16 residues. The chain's CDR3 is CASSQDRGGRRGEQFF. The CDR3 coding sequence is TGCGCCAGCAGCCAAGATCGCGGCGGGAGGCGGGGTGAGCAGTTCTTC.

The chain joins TRBV25-1 to TRBJ1-5; perhaps TRBD1 as D (5 bases). Germline V gene lookup returns CDR1 MGHDK and CDR2 SYGVNS. V lost 1 base to trimming and J lost 7 bases, with 14 bases between them. This CDR3 has 15 residues. The CDR3 DNA reads as TGTGCCAGCAGTGAATCCCAGGGAAGCGGACAGCCCCAGCATTTT. Translation: CASSESQGSGQPQHF.

V and J are TRBV5-4 and TRBJ2-2; unclear D gene. The CDR3 runs to 12 residues. Germline V lookup: CDR1 SGHNT, CDR2 YYREEE (reference sequence). Deletions cut 1 base from V and 2 bases from J, with 0 bases between. For the CDR3, the DNA is TGTGCCAGCAGCTTGAACACCGGGGAGCTGTTTTTT. As protein: CASSLNTGELFF.

V is TRBV15 and J is TRBJ2-6; the D gene is possibly TRBD1 (5 bases). Germline V CDR1 and CDR2: LNHNV, YYDKDF (reference sequence). V lost 1 base, J lost 4 bases, and 17 bases lay in between. The CDR3 length is 18 residues. In DNA form, the CDR3 reads TGTGCCACCAGCAGAGGCCTGACGTGGGGCGCCGGGGCCAACGTCCTGACTTTC. Translated, it gives CATSRGLTWGAGANVLTF.

The rearrangement joins TRBV19 to TRBJ1-1; 8 bases map to TRBD1. Germline lookup yields CDR1 LNHDA and CDR2 SQIVND (reference sequence). The CDR3 is made up of 15 amino acids. The J segment lost 0 bases and the V segment lost 7 bases, leaving 7 bases of the junction unmatched. CDR3 residues: CASMGDRLMNTEAFF. The CDR3, as DNA: TGTGCCAGTATGGGGGACAGGCTCATGAACACTGAAGCTTTCTTT.

The chain recombines TRBV9 with TRBJ2-5; the match to TRBD2 covers 8 bases. The DNA end is more similar to TRBJ2-7, so the J call may be wrong. The germline gives CDR1 SGDLS, CDR2 YYNGEE. The CDR3 is 15 amino acids. DNA of the CDR3: TGTGCCAGCAGCTGGTCTTCGGGAGGGGCCTACGAGCAGTACTTC. Translating gives CASSWSSGGAYEQYF.

This chain joins TRBV7-2 and TRBJ2-1; D possibly matches TRBD1 or TRBD2 (6 bases each). Trimming pared 0 bases from V and 2 bases from J, leaving 11 bases between. The germline gives CDR1 SGHTA, CDR2 FQGNSA. There are 16 residues in the CDR3. The DNA for the CDR3 is TGTGCCAGCAGCTTAGCGGGGGCTAGCGCCTACAATGAGCAGTTCTTC. This gives the protein CASSLAGASAYNEQFF.

This chain uses TRBV9 with TRBJ1-3, with 10 bases identical to TRBD1. V shed 2 bases and J 3 bases; nucleotides not matched to a gene: 5. This CDR3 comprises 16 residues. CDR1 SGDLS and CDR2 YYNGEE come from the germline V gene. This CDR3 reads CASSVRQGAHGNTIYF. CDR3 DNA sequence: TGTGCCAGCAGCGTCCGACAGGGGGCCCATGGAAACACCATATATTTT.

The genes are TRBV28 and TRBJ2-2; 7 bases fit TRBD1. Per germline, CDR1 MDHEN and CDR2 SYDVKM. With V trimmed by 6 bases and J by 3 bases, 4 bases remained unmatched. CDR3 length: 14 amino acids. CDR3: CASRNRGDTGELFF. CDR3 DNA: TGTGCCAGCAGAAACAGGGGAGACACCGGGGAGCTGTTTTTT.

The rearrangement joins TRBV9 to TRBJ2-1; 8 bases are shared with TRBD2. This CDR3 has 15 amino acids. From germline, CDR1 is SGDLS and CDR2 YYNGEE. J gave up 2 bases and V 0 bases, and 1 base lay outside the gene matches. In DNA form, the CDR3 reads TGTGCCAGCAGCGTAGGAGCGGGGGCCTACAATGAGCAGTTCTTC. Translating gives CASSVGAGAYNEQFF.

CDR3 nucleotide sequence: TGTGCCAGCAGCTTGGACAGTTGGCCTTACAATGAGCAGTTCTTC. Translating it yields CASSLDSWPYNEQFF. The chain carries TRBV11-2 and TRBJ2-1, with D maybe TRBD1 (6 bases). This CDR3 spans 15 amino acids. Germline V gene sequence: CDR1 SGHAT, CDR2 FQNNGV. The germline V and J ends were trimmed by 3 bases and 4 bases, with 13 bases remaining between them. Looking up the rest from reference TRBV11-2 and TRBJ2-1 gives the full variable domain: EAGVAQSPRYKIIEKRQSVAFWCNPISGHATLYWYQQILGQGPKLLIQFQNNGVVDDSQLPKDRFSAERLKGVDSTLKIQPAKLEDSAVYLCASSLDSWPYNEQFFGPGTRLTVL.

The chain recombines TRBV7-9 with TRBJ2-1, with D unclear. Germline V gives CDR1 SEHNR, CDR2 FQNEAQ (reference sequence). The CDR3 is 11 residues long. Trimming pared 2 bases from V and 9 bases from J, leaving 5 bases between. In nucleotides, the CDR3 is TGTGCCAGCAGCTTACTGTCTGAGCAGTTCTTC. Translating gives CASSLLSEQFF. Based on the CDR3 plus reference TRBV7-9 and TRBJ2-1, the full variable domain is DTGVSQNPRHKITKRGQNVTFRCDPISEHNRLYWYRQTLGQGPEFLTYFQNEAQLEKSRLLSDRFSAERPKGSFSTLEIQRTEQGDSAMYLCASSLLSEQFFGPGTRLTVL.

The chain couples TRBV4-2 to TRBJ2-4; D uncertain. V was pared by 0 bases and J by 1 base, with 10 bases between. The CDR3 is made up of 16 amino acids. The germline CDR1 and CDR2 sequences are LGHNA and YNFKEQ. Written as DNA, the CDR3 is TGTGCCAGCAGCCAAGATCCGCCCGGGGCCAAAAACATTCAGTACTTC. Amino acids: CASSQDPPGAKNIQYF.

This chain connects TRBV7-9 to TRBJ2-7; 9 nucleotides align to TRBD2. Per the germline V gene, CDR1 is SEHNR and CDR2 is FQNEAQ (reference sequence). Losses at the gene ends were 0 bases for V and 9 bases for J; bases not matched to a gene: 9. CDR3 length equals 15 residues. The CDR3 region has the DNA TGTGCCAGCAGCTTAGCCTTAGCGGGAGAGTTAGGGCAGTACTTC. It codes for CASSLALAGELGQYF.

J is TRBJ1-1 and V is TRBV7-2, with no clear D. The germline V gene has CDR1 SGHTA and CDR2 FQGNSA. Between the trimmed V and J ends, which lost 2 bases and 1 base, there was a span of 8 bases. CDR3 length: 14 amino acids. The CDR3 region is CASSLRNTNTEAFF. In nucleotides, the CDR3 is TGTGCCAGCAGCTTAAGGAACACGAACACTGAAGCTTTCTTT. Drawing the rest from reference TRBV7-2 and TRBJ1-1, the complete variable domain is GAGVSQSPSNKVTEKGKDVELRCDPISGHTALYWYRQSLGQGLEFLIYFQGNSAPDKSGLPSDRFSAERTGGSVSTLTIQRTQQEDSAVYLCASSLRNTNTEAFFGQGTRLTVV.

The V gene is TRBV11-3, the J gene TRBJ2-1; 8 bases are a match to TRBD2. Per germline, CDR1 SGHNT and CDR2 YENEEA. The V and J ends lost 8 bases and 9 bases, in that order; junction bases with no gene match: 9. This CDR3 has 13 residues. CDR3 loop: CASRSGGNSEQFF. The CDR3 bases are TGTGCCAGCCGGTCGGGAGGGAACAGTGAGCAGTTCTTC.

CDR3: CASSVTGNTEAFF. The DNA for the CDR3 is TGTGCCAGCAGTGTTACAGGGAACACTGAAGCTTTCTTT. The chain couples TRBV2 to TRBJ1-1; TRBD1 is a possible D gene (5 bases). Looked up from germline, CDR1 is SNHLY and CDR2 is FYNNEI. V gave up 4 bases and J gave up 1 base, with 7 bases separating them. The CDR3 runs 13 residues.

This sequence joins TRBV29-1 and TRBJ1-1; TRBD1 agrees at 7 bases. The germline CDR1 and CDR2 sequences are SQVTM and ANQGSEA. The CDR3 consists of 13 residues. With 3 bases clipped from V and 4 bases from J, the junction kept 5 bases outside the gene matches. CDR3: CSVDTTGSTEAFF. The CDR3 nucleotides are TGCAGCGTTGACACGACAGGGTCCACTGAAGCTTTCTTT.

CDR3 coding DNA: TGCGCCAGCAGGGCCCCTACCAAGGTTTCTGGGGCCAACGTCCTGACTTTC. It specifies CASRAPTKVSGANVLTF. The V gene is TRBV5-1, the J gene TRBJ2-6; unclear D gene. This CDR3 has 17 amino acids. V was pared by 5 bases and J by 1 base, with 16 bases between. Germline CDR1 and CDR2: SGHRS and YFSETQ.

The V and J genes are TRBV5-5 and TRBJ2-5; TRBD2 aligns across 9 bases. CDR3 length: 13 residues. CDR1 SGHKS and CDR2 YYEKEE come from the germline V gene (reference sequence). V lost 5 bases, J lost 5 bases, and 4 bases stayed unmatched. As DNA, the CDR3 is TGTGCCAGCAGTAAGCGGGAGGCGGAGACCCAGTACTTC. Amino acids: CASSKREAETQYF.

The chain recombines TRBV6-5 with TRBJ2-3; D gene unclear. This CDR3 is 12 amino acids long. V lost 3 bases to trimming and J lost 6 bases, with 7 bases between them. Germline V gene lookup returns CDR1 MNHEY and CDR2 SVGAGI. This chain's CDR3 is CASSYPPDTQYF. CDR3 in DNA: TGTGCCAGCAGTTATCCGCCCGATACGCAGTATTTT.

The V gene is TRBV5-1, the J gene TRBJ2-1; 9 bases line up with TRBD2. This CDR3 is 16 amino acids long. Trimming took 5 bases from V and 5 from J; bases not matched to a gene: 11. Germline lookup yields CDR1 SGHRS and CDR2 YFSETQ. The CDR3 region is CASSRLAGGANNEQFF. CDR3 nucleotides: TGCGCCAGCAGTCGTTTGGCGGGAGGGGCGAACAATGAGCAGTTCTTC.

CDR3 loop: CASSGFGRTNEKLFF. The CDR3 DNA sequence: TGTGCCAGCAGTGGATTTGGGCGGACTAATGAAAAACTGTTTTTT. The genes are TRBV2 and TRBJ1-4, with D uncertain. This CDR3 is built from 15 residues. Trimming removed 4 bases from V and 2 bases from J, with 11 bases in between. Germline V CDR1 and CDR2: SNHLY, FYNNEI.

The gene calls are TRBV6-6 and TRBJ2-3; no reliable D call. Trimming pared 8 bases from V and 1 base from J, leaving 7 bases between. Looked up from germline, CDR1 is MNHNY and CDR2 is SVGAGI (reference sequence). The CDR3 has 12 amino acids. CDR3 region: CASARRTDTQYF. CDR3 DNA: TGTGCCAGCGCTAGGCGCACAGATACGCAGTATTTT.